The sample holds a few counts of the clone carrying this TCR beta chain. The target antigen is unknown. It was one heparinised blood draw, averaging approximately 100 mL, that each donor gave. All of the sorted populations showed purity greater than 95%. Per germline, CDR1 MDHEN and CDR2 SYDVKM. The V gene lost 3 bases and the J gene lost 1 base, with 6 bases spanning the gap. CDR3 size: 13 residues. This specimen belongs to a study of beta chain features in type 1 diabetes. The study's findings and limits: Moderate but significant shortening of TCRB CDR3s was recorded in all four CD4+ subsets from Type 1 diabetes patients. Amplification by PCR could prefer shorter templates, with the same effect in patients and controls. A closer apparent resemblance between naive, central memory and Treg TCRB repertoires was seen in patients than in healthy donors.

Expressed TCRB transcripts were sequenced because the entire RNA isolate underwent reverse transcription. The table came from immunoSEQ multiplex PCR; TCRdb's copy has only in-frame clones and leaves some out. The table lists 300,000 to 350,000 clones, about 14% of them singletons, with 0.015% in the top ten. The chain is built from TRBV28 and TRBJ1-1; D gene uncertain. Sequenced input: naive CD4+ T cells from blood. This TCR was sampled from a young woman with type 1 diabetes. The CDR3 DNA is TGTGCCAGCAGTTTGAGGAGGAACACTGAAGCTTTCTTT. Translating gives CASSLRRNTEAFF.